Below, 28 T cell receptor beta chains from the same sample are listed, as sequenced in a study of beta chain features in type 1 diabetes. All of the isolated RNA was reverse transcribed, so expressed TCRB transcripts were sequenced. Assay used: immunoSEQ multiplex PCR; TCRdb lists only in-frame clones, some missing. The sample contains 310,000 or so clones, about a tenth of which appear only once. Regarding the study as a whole: Among all four CD4+ subsets, Type 1 diabetes patients had TCRB CDR3s that were moderately but significantly shorter.

These receptors have no identified antigens. Sequenced input: central memory CD4+ T cells from blood. Source of these receptors: a man under 40 with type 1 diabetes.

In its sample, this clone was seen a few times. This rearrangement joins TRBV18 to TRBJ1-2, with no clear D. Trimming took 2 bases from V and 7 from J, leaving 8 bases between them. CDR1 and CDR2 from the germline V gene are KGHSH and LQKENI. The CDR3 is 12 amino acids. Here the CDR3 DNA reads TGTGCCAGCTCACCAACGTTCTCTGGCTACACCTTC. It codes for CASSPTFSGYTF.

This clone was counted once. This sequence joins TRBV7-2 and TRBJ2-5; D not resolved. The CDR3 has 14 amino acids. V lost 5 bases and J 7 bases, leaving 17 bases between the germline ends. Germline values: CDR1 SGHTA, CDR2 FQGNSA. This CDR3 is CASSLGLERRTQYF. CDR3 bases: TGTGCCAGCAGCCTCGGCCTGGAAAGGAGGACCCAGTACTTC.

The genes are TRBV13 and TRBJ2-6; 8 nucleotides agree with TRBD1. Germline CDR1 reads PRHDT; CDR2 reads FYEKMQ (reference sequence). Trimming took 4 bases from V and 0 from J; bases not matched to a gene: 5. CDR3 length: 17 residues. The CDR3 sequence is CASSSGQAVSGANVLTF. The CDR3 DNA sequence: TGTGCCAGCAGCTCGGGACAGGCCGTCTCTGGGGCCAACGTCCTGACTTTC.

This clone showed up many times. This sequence joins TRBV14 and TRBJ2-1, with 11 positions matching TRBD2. The germline V gene has CDR1 SGHDN and CDR2 FVKESK. The trim removed 2 bases at V and 6 bases at J, leaving 6 bases unmatched. The length of the CDR3 is 16 residues. The CDR3: CASSQISGGDPNEQFF. CDR3 sequence (DNA): TGTGCCAGCAGCCAAATTAGCGGGGGGGATCCCAATGAGCAGTTCTTC. The full variable domain, with the rest looked up from reference TRBV14 and TRBJ2-1, is EAGVTQFPSHSVIEKGQTVTLRCDPISGHDNLYWYRRVMGKEIKFLLHFVKESKQDESGMPNNRFLAERTGGTYSTLKVQPAELEDSGVYFCASSQISGGDPNEQFFGPGTRLTVL.

A word on this clone: The sample carries other DNA sequences with the same CDR3. J is TRBJ1-4 and V is TRBV7-9; 9 nucleotides agree with TRBD1. The J segment lost 8 bases and the V segment lost 5 bases, leaving 3 bases of the junction unmatched. The CDR3 contains 13 residues. Germline V gene lookup returns CDR1 SEHNR and CDR2 FQNEAQ (reference sequence). The CDR3 nucleotides read TGTGCCAGCAGCGCCGGGACAGGGGAAAAACTGTTTTTT. It translates to CASSAGTGEKLFF. The variable domain in full, completed from reference TRBV7-9 and TRBJ1-4, reads DTGVSQNPRHKITKRGQNVTFRCDPISEHNRLYWYRQTLGQGPEFLTYFQNEAQLEKSRLLSDRFSAERPKGSFSTLEIQRTEQGDSAMYLCASSAGTGEKLFFGSGTQLSVL.

The chain recombines TRBV6-5 with TRBJ1-1; TRBD1 aligns across 9 bases. Germline V gives CDR1 MNHEY, CDR2 SVGAGI. The CDR3 is made up of 15 amino acids. Losses at the gene ends were 5 bases for V and 3 bases for J; bases not matched to a gene: 7. The CDR3 DNA is TGTGCCAGCAGTAGGACAGGGGCATCCCACACTGAAGCTTTCTTT. Translating gives CASSRTGASHTEAFF.

This clone was counted only a few times. The chain carries TRBV6-1 and TRBJ1-5; tentative D call: TRBD1 (6 bases). Per germline, CDR1 MNHNS and CDR2 SASEGT. CDR3 size: 15 residues. The germline V and J ends were trimmed by 2 bases and 4 bases, with 12 bases remaining between them. The CDR3 DNA reads as TGTGCCAGCAGTGAAATCTGGGGGCCAAATCAGCCCCAGCATTTT. It translates to CASSEIWGPNQPQHF.

This clone was seen a handful of times. The chain has TRBV11-2 and TRBJ2-2, with 7 bases aligning to TRBD2. Trimming at V came to 5 bases and at J to 3 bases, leaving 15 bases not matched to a gene. Germline CDR1 and CDR2: SGHAT and FQNNGV. This CDR3 region has 18 residues. In nucleotides, the CDR3 is TGTGCCAGCAGCATCAGATCAGGGACGGCGGGGGACACCGGGGAGCTGTTTTTT. The encoded protein is CASSIRSGTAGDTGELFF.

The chain recombines TRBV10-3 with TRBJ2-7; D remains unclear. CDR3 length: 13 residues. Trimming removed 7 bases from V and 6 bases from J, with 16 bases in between. Germline assignment: CDR1 ENHRY and CDR2 SYGVKD. CDR3 amino acids: CAINPERMGEQYF. The CDR3 DNA follows: TGTGCCATCAACCCGGAGAGAATGGGCGAGCAGTACTTC.

On this clone itself: The same CDR3 is also encoded by other DNA sequences in this sample. J is TRBJ1-3 and V is TRBV7-2, with D possibly matching TRBD1 (5 bases). The CDR3 loop spans 14 amino acids. Germline V gene lookup returns CDR1 SGHTA and CDR2 FQGNSA. Trimming removed 1 base at V and 2 bases at J, with 6 bases between. CDR3: CASSLVGAGNTIYF. CDR3 coding DNA: TGTGCCAGCAGCTTAGTAGGGGCTGGAAACACCATATATTTT.

The table lists this clone with a few counts. This rearrangement joins TRBV5-6 to TRBJ1-5; 9 nucleotides agree with TRBD1. V lost 4 bases, J lost 6 bases, and 8 bases stayed unmatched. The CDR3 has 15 amino acids. The V gene's germline CDR1 is SGHDT and CDR2 YYEEEE. As DNA, the CDR3 is TGTGCCAGCAGCGCTGCGGGACAGGGAGGTCAGCCCCAGCATTTT. It translates to CASSAAGQGGQPQHF.

There are a few counts of this clone. The chain carries TRBV2 and TRBJ1-6, with D hard to call. The V gene's germline CDR1 is SNHLY and CDR2 FYNNEI. V lost 4 bases and J lost 10, with 11 bases in between. This CDR3 is 13 amino acids long. CDR3 protein: CASSGVAGSPLHF. CDR3 DNA sequence: TGTGCCAGCAGTGGGGTGGCAGGATCACCCCTCCACTTT.

In its sample, this clone was seen a few times. The CDR3: CASSPGGALAYEQYF. The DNA of the CDR3 is TGTGCCAGCTCCCCGGGGGGGGCGCTAGCCTACGAGCAGTACTTC. The chain carries TRBV28 and TRBJ2-7, with 8 bases lining up with TRBD2. The V segment lost 8 bases and the J segment 2 bases; nucleotides outside the gene matches: 11. The CDR3 has 15 amino acids. CDR1 MDHEN and CDR2 SYDVKM come from the germline V gene.

The chain uses TRBV9 and TRBJ2-5, with 8 bases aligning to TRBD1. This CDR3 spans 14 amino acids. Germline V CDR1 and CDR2: SGDLS, YYNGEE. V lost 4 bases, J lost 5 bases, and 7 bases stayed unmatched. CDR3 in amino acids: CASSYMDRVETQYF. The CDR3 nucleotides read TGTGCCAGCAGCTACATGGACAGGGTGGAGACCCAGTACTTC.

This clone was recorded a few times. The chain employs TRBV7-9 and TRBJ1-1, with no clear D. The V gene's germline CDR1 is SEHNR and CDR2 FQNEAQ (reference sequence). The CDR3 runs to 13 residues. The V and J ends lost 5 bases and 5 bases respectively, with 12 bases between them. DNA for the CDR3: TGTGCCAGCAGCCTTGATCCGGGAACTGAAGCTTTCTTT. Protein: CASSLDPGTEAFF.

This clone came up a few times. The V call is TRBV14, the J call TRBJ1-1, with 8 positions matching TRBD1. This CDR3 has 16 amino acids. In germline, CDR1 is SGHDN, CDR2 FVKESK. Trimming took 3 bases from V and 8 from J; bases not matched to a gene: 14. The CDR3 sequence: CASSHQDRGWASEAFF. CDR3 nucleotides: TGTGCCAGCAGCCACCAAGACAGGGGTTGGGCATCCGAAGCTTTCTTT.

At least ten counts were recorded for this clone. The chain joins TRBV9 to TRBJ2-5; D is ambiguous. The CDR3 is made up of 15 amino acids. V lost 0 bases to trimming and J lost 0 bases, with 9 bases between them. Germline V lookup: CDR1 SGDLS, CDR2 YYNGEE. Here the CDR3 DNA reads TGTGCCAGCAGCGTAGTTGGTACAAACCAAGAGACCCAGTACTTC. It encodes CASSVVGTNQETQYF.

The chain is built from TRBV28 and TRBJ1-2, with 9 positions matching TRBD1. V lost 4 bases and J lost 7; bases outside the gene matches: 10. Germline lookup yields CDR1 MDHEN and CDR2 SYDVKM. This CDR3 region has 15 residues. DNA of the CDR3: TGTGCCAGCAGTTCAGGGACAGGGAGTCGTGGTGGCTACACCTTC. Amino acids: CASSSGTGSRGGYTF.

Note on this clone: At one end, the junction sequence differs from germline, possibly due to a read error. The gene calls are TRBV7-9 and TRBJ2-7, with TRBD1 matching over 9 bases. CDR1 and CDR2 from the germline V gene are SEHNR and FQNEAQ (reference sequence). The CDR3 sequence is 12 residues long. CDR3 sequence reads: CASSLGAGTGIF. In DNA, the CDR3 is TGTGCCAGCAGCTTAGGGGCCGGGACAGGGATCTTC.

This clone is a singleton in its sample. This chain links TRBV7-8 with TRBJ1-1; D remains ambiguous. V was trimmed by 3 bases and J by 1 base, leaving 6 bases between them. Per the germline V gene, CDR1 is SGHVS and CDR2 is FQNEAQ. This CDR3 is built from 13 residues. CDR3 nucleotide sequence: TGTGCCAGCAGCTTGGTCCGGAACACTGAAGCTTTCTTT. Translated, it gives CASSLVRNTEAFF.

In this sample, this clone turned up a few times. The chain carries TRBV6-6 and TRBJ2-1; D might be TRBD1 (5 bases). The germline V and J ends were trimmed by 0 bases and 3 bases, with 9 bases remaining between them. This CDR3 is 15 amino acids long. The germline V gene encodes CDR1 MNHNY and CDR2 SVGAGI (reference sequence). The CDR3 DNA sequence: TGTGCCAGCAGTTACTCGAGACAGCTCTACAATGAGCAGTTCTTC. As protein: CASSYSRQLYNEQFF.

This clone has ten or more counts. The chain uses TRBV11-2 and TRBJ2-1; no firm D call. The V gene lost 4 bases and the J gene lost 3 bases, with 10 bases spanning the gap. The CDR3 consists of 14 residues. Germline CDR1 reads SGHAT; CDR2 reads FQNNGV. DNA for the CDR3: TGTGCCAGCAGCTCTAAGCGCGACTACAATGAGCAGTTCTTC. Translating gives CASSSKRDYNEQFF.

This clone was observed a handful of times. The chain links TRBV18 to TRBJ1-4; 7 positions match TRBD1. The CDR3 is 17 amino acids. With V trimmed by 0 bases and J by 4 bases, 8 bases remained unmatched. In germline, CDR1 is KGHSH, CDR2 LQKENI. This chain's CDR3 is CASSPPGGGAGNEKLFF. The CDR3 bases are TGTGCCAGCTCACCACCAGGAGGGGGCGCCGGTAATGAAAAACTGTTTTTT.

This clone was seen a few times. The V gene is TRBV14, the J gene TRBJ2-1, with TRBD2 matching over 10 bases. The CDR3 contains 16 residues. The germline gives CDR1 SGHDN, CDR2 FVKESK. V was pared by 4 bases and J by 8 bases, with 11 bases of the junction left unmatched. The chain's CDR3 is CASSRLASGGRDEQFF. The DNA for the CDR3 is TGTGCCAGCAGCCGCCTAGCTAGCGGGGGTAGGGATGAGCAGTTCTTC.

The chain has TRBV28 and TRBJ2-4, with 8 positions matching TRBD2. There are 13 residues in the CDR3. Per germline, CDR1 MDHEN and CDR2 SYDVKM. V shed 0 bases, J shed 8 bases, and the junction held 0 bases outside the gene matches. In DNA form, the CDR3 reads TGTGCCAGCAGTTTATGGCGGGGGGACATTCAGTACTTC. It yields the protein CASSLWRGDIQYF. The whole variable domain, remainder taken from reference TRBV28 and TRBJ2-4, is DVKVTQSSRYLVKRTGEKVFLECVQDMDHENMFWYRQDPGLGLRLIYFSYDVKMKEKGDIPEGYSVSREKKERFSLILESASTNQTSMYLCASSLWRGDIQYFGAGTRLSVL.

The V gene is TRBV28, the J gene TRBJ1-2, with D uncertain. CDR1 and CDR2 (germline): MDHEN, SYDVKM. Trimming took off 2 bases at V and 4 bases at J, with 8 bases between the two ends. There are 13 residues in the CDR3. The CDR3 DNA follows: TGTGCCAGCAGTTTACGGGGTGGCTATGGCTACACCTTC. Translated, it gives CASSLRGGYGYTF.

The genes are TRBV6-6 and TRBJ1-6, with TRBD1 matching over 9 bases. After removal of 6 bases from V and 5 bases from J, the junction contained 5 bases not matched to a gene. Germline V gives CDR1 MNHNY, CDR2 SVGAGI (reference sequence). The CDR3 has 15 amino acids. The CDR3 reads CASSPRDRDNSPLHF. The CDR3 DNA reads as TGTGCCAGCAGCCCCCGGGACAGGGATAATTCACCCCTCCACTTT.

Only a few counts were recorded for this clone. A read error may be the cause here, since a much bigger clone is one base away. The chain couples TRBV7-8 to TRBJ2-6; D unclear. With 9 bases removed from V and 2 bases from J, the gap between germline ends came to 8 bases. The CDR3 consists of 13 residues. From germline, CDR1 is SGHVS and CDR2 FQNEAQ. CDR3 loop: CASRVAGANVLTF. Written as DNA, the CDR3 is TGTGCCAGTAGGGTGGCTGGGGCCAACGTCCTGACTTTC.